This T cell receptor beta chain came from a study of blood T cells in healthy people across ages. This clonotype was seen a handful of times. Next came a second PCR, run for roughly 6 to 11 cycles, which used a sample-barcoded 5' primer along with a J-beta primer mix. One entry per CDR3 protein, called by TCRdb with MiXCR from the 5' RACE reads. Of 800,000 to 1,300,000 distinct CDR3 sequences listed, approximately 26% were seen once; the top ten hold around 0.75%. Germline CDR1 and CDR2: SGHDN and FVKESK. CDR3 length: 14 residues. Trimming removed 0 bases at V and 4 bases at J, with 6 bases between. These data are also associated with another study on T cells of mothers and their children. That source reports: Donation involved a few healthy Caucasian mothers and the six children that they had. Not a single persistent microchimeric T cell clone was detected.

This chain joins TRBV14 and TRBJ2-2; unclear D gene. This TCR was recovered from a girl aged 2 to 10 in good health. Sequencing was carried out using blood. The CDR3 reads CASSQEYSTGELFF. The CDR3 DNA reads as TGTGCCAGCAGCCAAGAGTATAGCACCGGGGAGCTGTTTTTT.